This record covers a single T cell receptor beta chain. Antigen specificity is unknown. This entry is derived from a study of T cell repertoires in cytomegalovirus infection. The overall study: Selected CMV epitopes included recently identified HLA-C-restricted ones as well as well-studied HLA-B-restricted ones. The public TCR beta signatures pointed to both CMV infection and matching HLA type.

The ends were cut back, 5 bases at V and 5 bases at J, with 21 bases in the middle. CDR1 is MDHEN, CDR2 SYDVKM, per germline. The CDR3 spans 16 residues. In TCRdb, the reads were re-called with MiXCR into one record per CDR3 protein. The repertoire has 900,000 to 950,000 distinct CDR3 sequences, around 30% of them found once; the top ten carry around 15%. The source of this sequence is a human donor in good health (CMV status not recorded). Some clones in this sample may be carry-over from other donors' samples. The genes are TRBV28 and TRBJ2-5, with a tentative D call TRBD2 (6 bases). The sequenced sample was cultured CD8+ T cells from PBMCs, obtained from culture after CMV antigen stimulation. DNA of the CDR3: TGTGCCAGCAGTCTGACCAAACAACCCCGGGGGGAGACCCAGTACTTC. This codes for CASSLTKQPRGETQYF. Complete variable domain (other parts from reference TRBV28 and TRBJ2-5): DVKVTQSSRYLVKRTGEKVFLECVQDMDHENMFWYRQDPGLGLRLIYFSYDVKMKEKGDIPEGYSVSREKKERFSLILESASTNQTSMYLCASSLTKQPRGETQYFGPGTRLLVL.